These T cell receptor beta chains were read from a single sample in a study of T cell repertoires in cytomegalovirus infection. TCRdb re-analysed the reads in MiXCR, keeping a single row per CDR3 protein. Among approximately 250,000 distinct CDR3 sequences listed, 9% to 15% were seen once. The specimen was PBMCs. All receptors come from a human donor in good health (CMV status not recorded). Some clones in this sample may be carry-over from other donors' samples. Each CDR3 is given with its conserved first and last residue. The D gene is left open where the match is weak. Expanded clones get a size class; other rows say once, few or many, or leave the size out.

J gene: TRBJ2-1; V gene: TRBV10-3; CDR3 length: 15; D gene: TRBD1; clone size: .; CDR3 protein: CAIRRGTGAGNEQFF; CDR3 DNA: TGTGCCATCAGGAGGGGGACAGGGGCCGGGAATGAGCAGTTCTTC
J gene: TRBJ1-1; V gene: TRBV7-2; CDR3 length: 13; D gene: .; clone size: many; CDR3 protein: CASSSDPNTEAFF; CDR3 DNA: TGTGCCAGCAGCTCCGACCCGAACACTGAAGCTTTCTTT
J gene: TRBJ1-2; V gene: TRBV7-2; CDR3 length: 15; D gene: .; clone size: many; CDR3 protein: CASKQTASRGDGYTF; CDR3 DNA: TGTGCCAGCAAACAAACGGCCTCACGGGGGGATGGCTACACCTTC
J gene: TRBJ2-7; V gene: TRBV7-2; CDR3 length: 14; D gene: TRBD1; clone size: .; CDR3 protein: CASSLGQGVKEQYF; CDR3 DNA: TGTGCCAGCAGCTTAGGTCAGGGGGTGAAGGAGCAGTACTTC
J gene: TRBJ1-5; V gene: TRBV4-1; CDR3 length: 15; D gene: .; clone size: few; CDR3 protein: CASSQDGGRGQPQHF; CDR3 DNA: TGCGCCAGCAGCCAAGATGGGGGAAGAGGGCAGCCCCAGCATTTT
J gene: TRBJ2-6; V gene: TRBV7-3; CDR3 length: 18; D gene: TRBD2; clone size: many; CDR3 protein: CASSLAGGPGSGANVLTF; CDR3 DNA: TGTGCCAGCAGCCTAGCGGGAGGGCCGGGGTCTGGGGCCAACGTCCTGACTTTC
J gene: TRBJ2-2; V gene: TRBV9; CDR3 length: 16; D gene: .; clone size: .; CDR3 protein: CASSVEPGPNTGELFF; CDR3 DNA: TGTGCCAGCAGCGTAGAGCCGGGCCCGAACACCGGGGAGCTGTTTTTT
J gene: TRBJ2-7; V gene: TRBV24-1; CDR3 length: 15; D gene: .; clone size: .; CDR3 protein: CATSDYGPSGYEQYF; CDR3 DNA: TGTGCCACCAGTGATTACGGTCCCAGCGGTTACGAGCAGTACTTC
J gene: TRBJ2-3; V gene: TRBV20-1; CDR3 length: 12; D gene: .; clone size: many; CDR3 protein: CSASLQGDTQYF; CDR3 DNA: TGCAGTGCTAGCTTACAGGGAGATACGCAGTATTTT
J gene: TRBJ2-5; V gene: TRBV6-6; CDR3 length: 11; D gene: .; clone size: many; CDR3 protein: CASRDGATQYF; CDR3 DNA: TGTGCCAGCAGGGATGGTGCGACCCAGTACTTC
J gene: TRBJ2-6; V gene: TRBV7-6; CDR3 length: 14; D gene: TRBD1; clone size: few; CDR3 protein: CASSPDRVVRDLTF; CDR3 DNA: TGTGCCAGCAGCCCCGACAGGGTTGTGAGGGACCTGACTTTC
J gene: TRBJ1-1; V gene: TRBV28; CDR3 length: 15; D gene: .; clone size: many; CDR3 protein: CASSLIEGKYTEAFF; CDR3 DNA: TGTGCCAGCAGTTTAATAGAGGGGAAGTACACTGAAGCTTTCTTT
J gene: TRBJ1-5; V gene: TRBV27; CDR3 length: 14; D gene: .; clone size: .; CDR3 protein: CASSLLGGHQPQHF; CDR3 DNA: TGTGCCAGCAGTTTATTAGGAGGGCATCAGCCCCAGCATTTT
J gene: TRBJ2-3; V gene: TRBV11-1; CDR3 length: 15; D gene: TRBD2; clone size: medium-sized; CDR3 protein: CASSFGLADTDTQYF; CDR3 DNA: TGTGCCAGCAGCTTCGGACTAGCGGATACAGATACGCAGTATTTT
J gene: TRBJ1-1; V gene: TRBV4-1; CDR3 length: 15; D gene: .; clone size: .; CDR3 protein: CASSQVGRSHTEAFF; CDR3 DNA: TGCGCCAGCAGCCAAGTGGGGAGAAGCCACACTGAAGCTTTCTTT
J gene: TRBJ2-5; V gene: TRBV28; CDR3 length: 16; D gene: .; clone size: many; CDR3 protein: CASSFSQEGEGETQYF; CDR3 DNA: TGTGCCAGCAGTTTTTCCCAGGAAGGGGAAGGGGAGACCCAGTACTTC
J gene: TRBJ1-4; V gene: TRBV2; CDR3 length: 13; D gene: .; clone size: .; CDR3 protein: CASSEREMGKLFF; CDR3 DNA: TGTGCCAGCAGTGAAAGGGAAATGGGAAAACTGTTTTTT
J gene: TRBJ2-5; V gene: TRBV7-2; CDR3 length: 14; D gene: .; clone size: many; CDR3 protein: CASSLGSTRETQYF; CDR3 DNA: TGTGCCAGCAGCTTAGGTTCAACCCGGGAGACCCAGTACTTC
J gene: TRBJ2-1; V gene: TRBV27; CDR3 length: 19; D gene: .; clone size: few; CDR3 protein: CASSWLLGAKKSSYNEQFF; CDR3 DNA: TGTGCCAGCAGTTGGCTACTCGGTGCAAAGAAAAGCTCCTACAATGAGCAGTTCTTC
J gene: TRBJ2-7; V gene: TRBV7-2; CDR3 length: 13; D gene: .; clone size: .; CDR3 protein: CASRGGWVYEQYF; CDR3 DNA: TGTGCCTCTAGGGGGGGCTGGGTCTACGAGCAGTACTTC
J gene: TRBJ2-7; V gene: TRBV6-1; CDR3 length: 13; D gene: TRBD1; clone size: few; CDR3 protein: CASTVTGGYEQYF; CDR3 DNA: TGTGCCAGCACTGTGACAGGGGGTTACGAGCAGTACTTC
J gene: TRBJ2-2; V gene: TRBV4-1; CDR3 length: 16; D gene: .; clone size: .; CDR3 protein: CASSQELRGYAGELFF; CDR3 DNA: TGCGCCAGCAGCCAAGAACTAAGGGGTTACGCCGGGGAGCTGTTTTTT
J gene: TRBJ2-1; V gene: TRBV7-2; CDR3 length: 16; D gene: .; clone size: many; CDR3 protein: CASSLGARPSYNEQFF; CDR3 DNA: TGTGCCAGCAGCTTAGGTGCCCGACCCTCCTACAATGAGCAGTTCTTC
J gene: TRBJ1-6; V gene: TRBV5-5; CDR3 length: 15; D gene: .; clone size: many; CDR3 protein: CASSATASWNSPLHF; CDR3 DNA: TGTGCCAGCAGCGCTACGGCTTCCTGGAATTCACCCCTCCACTTT
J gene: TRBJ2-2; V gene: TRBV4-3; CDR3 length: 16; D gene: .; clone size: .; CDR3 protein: CASSQDGGGFTGELFF; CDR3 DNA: TGCGCCAGCAGCCAAGACGGAGGGGGTTTCACCGGGGAGCTGTTTTTT
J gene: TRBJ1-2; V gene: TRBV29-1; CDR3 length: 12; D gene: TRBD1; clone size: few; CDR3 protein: CSGWTGGYGYTF; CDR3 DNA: TGCAGCGGTTGGACAGGGGGCTATGGCTACACCTTC
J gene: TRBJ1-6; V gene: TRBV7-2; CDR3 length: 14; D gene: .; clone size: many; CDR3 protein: CASSLRQSNSPLHF; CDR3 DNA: TGTGCCAGCAGCTTAAGACAGTCTAATTCACCCCTCCACTTT
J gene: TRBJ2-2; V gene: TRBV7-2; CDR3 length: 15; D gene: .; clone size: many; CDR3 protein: CASTAFPGAAGELFF; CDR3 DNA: TGTGCCAGCACCGCCTTCCCGGGGGCAGCCGGGGAGCTGTTTTTT
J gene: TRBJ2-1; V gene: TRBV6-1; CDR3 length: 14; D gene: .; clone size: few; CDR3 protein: CASSEAFMAYEQFF; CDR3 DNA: TGTGCCAGCAGTGAAGCTTTTATGGCGTACGAGCAGTTCTTC
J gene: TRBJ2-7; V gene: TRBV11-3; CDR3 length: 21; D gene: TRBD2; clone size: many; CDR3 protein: CATEEGPWQAFYGGRLGEQYF; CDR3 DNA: TGTGCCACCGAGGAAGGGCCCTGGCAGGCCTTCTACGGGGGGAGGCTCGGGGAGCAGTACTTC
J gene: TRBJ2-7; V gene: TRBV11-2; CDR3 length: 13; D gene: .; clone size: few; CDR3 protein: CATRPLGGYEQYF; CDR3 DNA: TGTGCCACCCGGCCCTTAGGTGGCTACGAGCAGTACTTC